The rows below give T cell receptor beta chains drawn from one sample of a study of blood T cell repertoires in COVID-19. TCRdb's copy holds only in-frame clones and misses some; the assay was immunoSEQ multiplex PCR. The table includes around 280,000 clones, approximately 88% detected once. The sequenced sample was PBMCs or T cells enriched from blood (not recorded which). These receptors were collected from a woman between 40 and 50 years old who had recovered from COVID-19. Both conserved end residues are part of each CDR3. The order of the fields is V gene, clone size, D gene, J gene, CDR3 length, CDR3 protein, CDR3 DNA. A D gene is named only where the DNA matches it firmly. Part of the rows lack a size; the others show once, few, many or a class for expanded clones.

V: TRBV5-1; size: once; D: TRBD2; J: TRBJ2-5; length: 14; CDR3: CASRELAGGETQYF; DNA: TGCGCCAGCAGGGAACTAGCGGGAGGAGAGACCCAGTACTTC
V: TRBV7-8; size: once; D: NA; J: TRBJ2-5; length: 16; CDR3: CASSLRGGVGVETQYF; DNA: TGTGCCAGCAGCTTACGAGGGGGTGTGGGTGTTGAGACCCAGTACTTC
V: TRBV27; size: NA; D: NA; J: TRBJ2-2; length: 16; CDR3: CASTREGGKNTGELFF; DNA: TGTGCCAGCACCCGGGAAGGCGGAAAGAACACCGGGGAGCTGTTTTTT
V: TRBV14; size: NA; D: NA; J: TRBJ2-1; length: 16; CDR3: CASSQQLPSSYNEQFF; DNA: TGTGCCAGCAGCCAACAACTCCCTAGCTCCTACAATGAGCAGTTCTTC
V: TRBV27; size: NA; D: TRBD1; J: TRBJ2-7; length: 15; CDR3: CASSLASRGPYEQYF; DNA: TGTGCCAGCAGTTTAGCCTCCAGGGGGCCGTACGAGCAGTACTTC
V: TRBV7-6; size: NA; D: NA; J: TRBJ2-3; length: 15; CDR3: CASSQLAVSTDTQYF; DNA: TGTGCCAGCAGCCAACTAGCAGTATCCACAGATACGCAGTATTTT
V: TRBV7-2; size: NA; D: TRBD2; J: TRBJ2-5; length: 16; CDR3: CASSLVGSGSKETQYF; DNA: TGTGCCAGCAGCTTAGTAGGTAGCGGGAGTAAGGAGACCCAGTACTTC
V: TRBV28; size: NA; D: NA; J: TRBJ1-4; length: 13; CDR3: CASATGRGEKLFF; DNA: TGTGCCAGCGCTACAGGCCGGGGGGAAAAACTGTTTTTT
V: TRBV7-9; size: NA; D: TRBD2; J: TRBJ2-5; length: 14; CDR3: CASSLTAGMETQYF; DNA: TGTGCCAGCAGCTTAACAGCGGGAATGGAGACCCAGTACTTC
V: TRBV5-4; size: NA; D: TRBD1; J: TRBJ1-2; length: 15; CDR3: CASSSAGGVKYGYTF; DNA: TGTGCCAGCAGCTCGGCAGGGGGCGTCAAATATGGCTACACCTTC
V: TRBV7-9; size: NA; D: NA; J: TRBJ1-4; length: 15; CDR3: CASSLGVFGNEKLFF; DNA: TGTGCCAGCAGCTTAGGAGTGTTCGGTAATGAAAAACTGTTTTTT
V: TRBV28; size: NA; D: NA; J: TRBJ1-2; length: 15; CDR3: CASSLPRGPRYGYTF; DNA: TGTGCCAGCAGTCTACCGCGGGGTCCGCGCTATGGCTACACCTTC
V: TRBV5-6; size: NA; D: TRBD1; J: TRBJ2-1; length: 14; CDR3: CASRETGASNEQFF; DNA: TGTGCCAGCAGGGAGACAGGGGCTTCCAATGAGCAGTTCTTC
V: TRBV2; size: NA; D: TRBD1; J: TRBJ2-7; length: 15; CDR3: CASKPGQGPSYEQYF; DNA: TGTGCCAGCAAGCCGGGACAGGGGCCGTCCTACGAGCAGTACTTC
V: TRBV28; size: NA; D: NA; J: TRBJ1-6; length: 17; CDR3: CASSRIRASSYNSPLHF; DNA: TGTGCCAGCAGTCGTATCAGGGCGAGCTCCTATAATTCACCCCTCCACTTT
V: TRBV9; size: once; D: TRBD2; J: TRBJ2-3; length: 16; CDR3: CASSIGSGIGSDTQYF; DNA: TGTGCCAGCAGCATCGGTAGCGGGATAGGATCAGATACGCAGTATTTT
V: TRBV6-5; size: NA; D: TRBD1; J: TRBJ2-2; length: 16; CDR3: CASSYSVGGPAGELFF; DNA: TGTGCCAGCAGTTACTCCGTAGGGGGCCCGGCAGGGGAGCTGTTTTTT
V: TRBV18; size: NA; D: NA; J: TRBJ1-6; length: 12; CDR3: CASSPLNSPLHF; DNA: TGTGCCAGCTCACCTCTGAATTCACCCCTCCACTTT
V: TRBV7-9; size: few; D: TRBD2; J: TRBJ2-5; length: 16; CDR3: CASSLAGGTDGQTQYF; DNA: TGTGCCAGCAGCTTAGCGGGGGGGACTGATGGACAGACCCAGTACTTC
V: TRBV9; size: NA; D: TRBD2; J: TRBJ2-1; length: 16; CDR3: CASSVEGTSGYNEQFF; DNA: TGTGCCAGCAGCGTAGAGGGGACTAGCGGCTACAATGAGCAGTTCTTC
V: TRBV4-1; size: NA; D: NA; J: TRBJ1-1; length: 12; CDR3: CASSHQTTEAFF; DNA: TGCGCCAGCAGCCACCAGACTACGGAAGCTTTCTTT
V: TRBV4-3; size: NA; D: TRBD1; J: TRBJ2-7; length: 18; CDR3: CASSQGLPGQGRPGEQYF; DNA: TGCGCCAGCAGCCAGGGACTCCCGGGACAGGGCCGCCCGGGCGAGCAGTACTTC
V: TRBV21-1; size: NA; D: NA; J: TRBJ1-5; length: 12; CDR3: CARRQGVVPQHF; DNA: TGTGCCAGGCGACAGGGGGTGGTGCCCCAGCATTTT
V: TRBV18; size: NA; D: NA; J: TRBJ1-1; length: 14; CDR3: CASSPLERNTEAFF; DNA: TGTGCCAGCTCACCACTGGAGAGGAACACTGAAGCTTTCTTT
V: TRBV4-2; size: NA; D: NA; J: TRBJ2-7; length: 15; CDR3: CASSQGAAGYYEQYF; DNA: TGTGCCAGCAGCCAGGGGGCGGCAGGATACTACGAGCAGTACTTC
V: TRBV5-4; size: NA; D: NA; J: TRBJ2-1; length: 16; CDR3: CASSSQKVEGGNEQFF; DNA: TGTGCCAGCAGCTCGCAAAAGGTCGAGGGCGGCAATGAGCAGTTCTTC
V: TRBV12-3/TRBV12-4; size: NA; D: NA; J: TRBJ2-1; length: 13; CDR3: CASSFGEFNEQFF; DNA: TGTGCCAGCAGTTTCGGAGAGTTCAATGAGCAGTTCTTC
V: TRBV9; size: few; D: TRBD2; J: TRBJ2-1; length: 15; CDR3: CASSVVAGFRNEQFF; DNA: TGTGCCAGCAGCGTAGTAGCGGGTTTCAGAAATGAGCAGTTCTTC
V: TRBV19; size: NA; D: TRBD1; J: TRBJ1-2; length: 15; CDR3: CASSSLDRGVGGYTF; DNA: TGTGCCAGTAGTTCGCTGGACAGGGGGGTTGGAGGCTACACCTTC
V: TRBV2; size: NA; D: NA; J: TRBJ1-1; length: 14; CDR3: CASNILQENTEAFF; DNA: TGTGCCAGCAATATCTTACAGGAGAACACTGAAGCTTTCTTT
V: TRBV2; size: NA; D: TRBD2; J: TRBJ2-5; length: 16; CDR3: CASSELSSGVQETQYF; DNA: TGTGCCAGCAGTGAACTGTCTAGCGGGGTTCAAGAGACCCAGTACTTC
V: TRBV9; size: NA; D: TRBD2; J: TRBJ2-7; length: 16; CDR3: CASSVLTSGTPGEQYF; DNA: TGTGCCAGCAGCGTGTTGACTAGCGGGACCCCGGGCGAGCAGTACTTC
V: TRBV28; size: NA; D: NA; J: TRBJ1-2; length: 13; CDR3: CAAVGALRGGYTF; DNA: TGTGCCGCAGTTGGAGCCTTACGGGGAGGCTACACCTTC
V: TRBV19; size: NA; D: TRBD1; J: TRBJ2-1; length: 12; CDR3: CASSIDRAGTVF; DNA: TGTGCCAGTAGTATAGATCGCGCAGGGACAGTCTTC
V: TRBV28; size: NA; D: NA; J: TRBJ1-2; length: 12; CDR3: CASKRQTYGYTF; DNA: TGTGCCAGCAAGAGACAGACGTATGGCTACACCTTC
V: TRBV5-1; size: NA; D: TRBD2; J: TRBJ2-5; length: 15; CDR3: CASSSFLADQETQYF; DNA: TGCGCCAGCAGCTCGTTCCTAGCGGACCAAGAGACCCAGTACTTC
V: TRBV3-1/TRBV3-2; size: NA; D: TRBD1; J: TRBJ2-1; length: 16; CDR3: CASSQGPGQRVNEQFF; DNA: TGTGCCAGCAGCCAGGGGCCGGGACAGAGGGTCAACGAGCAGTTCTTC
V: TRBV6-6; size: few; D: TRBD1; J: TRBJ1-5; length: 13; CDR3: CASSLQGDQPQHF; DNA: TGTGCCAGCAGCCTTCAGGGGGATCAGCCCCAGCATTTT
V: TRBV7-2; size: NA; D: NA; J: TRBJ1-5; length: 15; CDR3: CASSLAAGPGQPQHF; DNA: TGTGCCAGCAGCTTAGCGGCAGGGCCGGGTCAGCCCCAGCATTTT
V: TRBV7-2; size: NA; D: NA; J: TRBJ2-7; length: 13; CDR3: CASSLARGDEQYF; DNA: TGTGCCAGCAGCTTAGCCAGGGGAGACGAGCAGTACTTC
V: TRBV6-5; size: NA; D: NA; J: TRBJ1-6; length: 14; CDR3: CASSYDFRDSPLHF; DNA: TGTGCCAGCAGTTACGACTTTCGGGATTCACCCCTCCACTTT
V: TRBV29-1; size: NA; D: TRBD1; J: TRBJ1-1; length: 13; CDR3: CSTQETGVAEAFF; DNA: TGCTCAACCCAGGAGACAGGGGTCGCTGAAGCTTTCTTT